This paragraph covers one TCR beta chain sequence. What it recognizes is unknown. Method: immunoSEQ multiplex PCR; TCRdb's copy keeps in-frame clones and lacks some. The sample lists approximately 90,000 clones, nearly 85% occurring once. CDR1 and CDR2 from the germline V gene are MNHEY and SVGAGI. CDR3 size: 15 residues. Deletions cut 2 bases from V and 8 bases from J, with 16 bases between. Time point in this sample: cycle 4 day 1 (C4D1), after five to seven weeks of nivolumab. No patient escaped relapse after autologous stem cell transplantation, and brentuximab vedotin exposure varied. This entry is derived from a study of PD-1 blockade in classical Hodgkin lymphoma. General study findings and limits: Although disease activity or prior therapy may be involved, causes of the repertoire differences remain undefined.

The TCR originated in a human donor with classical Hodgkin lymphoma. The sequencing here drew on peripheral blood mononuclear cells (PBMCs), taken before the fourth cycle of nivolumab. The chain is built from TRBV6-5 and TRBJ2-1, with D perhaps TRBD1 or TRBD2 (7 bases each). The CDR3 reads CASSYGLGGGHEQFF. CDR3 DNA: TGTGCCAGCAGTTACGGACTAGGAGGGGGCCATGAGCAGTTCTTC.